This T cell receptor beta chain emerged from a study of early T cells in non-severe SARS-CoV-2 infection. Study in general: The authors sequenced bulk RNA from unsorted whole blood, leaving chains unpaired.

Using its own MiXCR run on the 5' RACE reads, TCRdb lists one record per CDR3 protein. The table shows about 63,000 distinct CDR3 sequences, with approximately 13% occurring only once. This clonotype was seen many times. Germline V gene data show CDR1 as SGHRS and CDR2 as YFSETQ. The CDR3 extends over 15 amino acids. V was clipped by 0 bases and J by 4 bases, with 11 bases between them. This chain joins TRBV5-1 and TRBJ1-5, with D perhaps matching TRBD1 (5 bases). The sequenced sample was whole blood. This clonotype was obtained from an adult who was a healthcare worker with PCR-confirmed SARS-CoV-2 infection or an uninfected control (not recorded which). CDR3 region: CASSLEAGFNQPQHF. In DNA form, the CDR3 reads TGCGCCAGCAGCTTGGAGGCAGGGTTTAATCAGCCCCAGCATTTT.